The clone carrying this T cell receptor beta chain occurred many times. The target antigen is unknown. This specimen belongs to a study of Graves' ophthalmopathy and Graves' hyperthyroidism. Germline CDR1 DFQATT, CDR2 SNEGSKA (reference sequence). V lost 3 bases and J lost 7; bases outside the gene matches: 15. The CDR3 is made up of 15 amino acids. The study, taken as a whole, reports: With a specificity of around 72% and a sensitivity of 60% to 71%, the model predicted ophthalmopathy progression. In blood appeared most of the expanded thyroid clonotypes whose frequency exceeded 0.001.

RNA transcripts yielded amplified TCR beta CDR3 regions. Amplification began with first-round RT-PCR using HTBI primers, then second-round multiplex PCR was performed. TCRdb analysed the multiplex PCR reads with MiXCR anew, one entry per CDR3 protein. The data hold almost 400,000 distinct CDR3 sequences, with approximately 20% observed a single time. This rearrangement joins TRBV20-1 to TRBJ2-7, with 7 positions matching TRBD2. Sequenced: peripheral blood. This receptor was obtained from a woman younger than 35 with Graves' ophthalmopathy. The CDR3 region has the DNA TGCAGTGCTAGTCTTCCTAGCGGATACCTCGCGGAGCAGTACTTC. It is translated as CSASLPSGYLAEQYF.